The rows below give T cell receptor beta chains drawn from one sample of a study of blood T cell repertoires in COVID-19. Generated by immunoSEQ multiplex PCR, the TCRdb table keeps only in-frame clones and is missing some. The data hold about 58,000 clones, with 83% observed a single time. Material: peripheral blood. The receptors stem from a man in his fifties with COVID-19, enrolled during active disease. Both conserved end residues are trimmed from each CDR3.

AISEGATGGNEKLF	TRBV10-3	TRBJ1-4
ASSSRAGARGNQPQH	TRBV7-7	TRBJ1-5
ASSPTANEQY	TRBV27	TRBJ2-7
ASSPIGQGQMGEQY	TRBV14	TRBJ2-7
ASSEKGQGIYNEQF	TRBV25-1	TRBJ2-1
AWSLMGGRTGELF	TRBV30	TRBJ2-2
ASSIRNAGNTIY	TRBV19	TRBJ1-3
ASSRGSNEKLF	TRBV27	TRBJ1-4
ASSIGPPGTEAF	TRBV19	TRBJ1-1
ASSDTGGSQPQH	TRBV6-2/TRBV6-3	TRBJ1-5
ASSVESGVSTDTQY	TRBV9	TRBJ2-3
ATSDRYTGELF	TRBV24-1	TRBJ2-2
ASSFRGGAGANVLT	TRBV19	TRBJ2-6
ASSVGWGQGVAGNTIY	TRBV9	TRBJ1-3
ASSPRTGANYGYT	TRBV6-2/TRBV6-3	TRBJ1-2
ASGTNNEQF	TRBV7-9	TRBJ2-1
ASSLSTGTGFNQPQH	TRBV7-9	TRBJ1-5
ASNLGAGVYEQY	TRBV18	TRBJ2-7
AWSVLERGYTGELF	TRBV30	TRBJ2-2
ASSRAGGGGTEAF	TRBV4-2	TRBJ1-1
ASSLVTGGRQDTGELF	TRBV19	TRBJ2-2
AISESVNLGVEQY	TRBV10-3	TRBJ2-7
AWAGQSNQPQH	TRBV30	TRBJ1-5
ASSPRQVNTGELF	TRBV18	TRBJ2-2
ASSRKTLAGGPTGELF	TRBV27	TRBJ2-2
AGTGASQETQY	TRBV30	TRBJ2-5
ASSQFITGENGYT	TRBV3-1/TRBV3-2	TRBJ1-2
ASSIGSTLAQPQH	TRBV19	TRBJ1-5
ASSYPPDEQF	TRBV6-5	TRBJ2-1
ASSRGWGEYEQY	TRBV4-3	TRBJ2-7
ASSVAGVDSPLH	TRBV9	TRBJ1-6
ASSPIPGPRGGYEQY	TRBV28	TRBJ2-7